These 5 T cell receptor beta chains were all obtained from the same sample, sequenced in a study of shared clonotypes between healthy human individuals. Here immunoSEQ multiplex PCR was the method, and the copy in TCRdb shows in-frame clones only, minus some. This table has hundreds of thousands of clones, almost 97% appearing once. The source material was naive CD4+ T cells sorted from blood. Noted subset: CD45RA+ positively selected. The receptors were sampled from a woman in her thirties in good health.

This clone was counted once. The chain uses TRBV18 and TRBJ1-4; D is unresolved. Germline assignment: CDR1 KGHSH and CDR2 LQKENI. This CDR3 is 12 amino acids long. V was clipped by 6 bases and J by 7 bases, with 9 bases between them. CDR3 residues: CASSPLSEKLFF. The CDR3 nucleotides are TGTGCCAGCTCCCCTCTAAGTGAAAAACTGTTTTTT.

The chain couples TRBV28 to TRBJ1-1; D not certain. CDR1 and CDR2 from the germline V gene are MDHEN and SYDVKM. The CDR3 totals 14 residues. V dropped 2 bases and J dropped 8 bases, with 15 bases sitting between them. The CDR3 loop reads CASSLHYWRVEAFF. In DNA, the CDR3 is TGTGCCAGCAGTTTACATTATTGGAGGGTGGAAGCTTTCTTT.

This clone occurred a few times. The chain couples TRBV15 to TRBJ2-7; 7 positions match TRBD1. Per germline, CDR1 LNHNV and CDR2 YYDKDF (reference sequence). This CDR3 has 12 amino acids. V lost 4 bases, J lost 6 bases, and 3 bases stayed unmatched. DNA for the CDR3: TGTGCCACCAGCAAGTCAGGGGGCGAGCAGTACTTC. This encodes CATSKSGGEQYF.

J is TRBJ2-2 and V is TRBV4-3, with a possible D match to TRBD2 (5 bases). CDR3 length equals 18 residues. The germline V gene has CDR1 LGHNA and CDR2 YSLEER. With 0 bases removed from V and 2 bases from J, the gap between germline ends came to 16 bases. CDR3 sequence: CASSQDLRTRTNTGELFF. CDR3 DNA: TGCGCCAGCAGCCAAGATCTGAGGACGAGGACTAACACCGGGGAGCTGTTTTTT.

The J gene is TRBJ2-5, the V gene TRBV18; no firm D call. The germline CDR1 and CDR2 sequences are KGHSH and LQKENI. The CDR3 extends over 12 amino acids. Trimming cost V 5 bases and J 2 bases, with 6 bases left between them. CDR3 sequence (DNA): TGTGCCAGCTCAGATACACAAGAGACCCAGTACTTC. It is translated as CASSDTQETQYF.